The subject of this entry is one T cell receptor beta chain. Antigen: not known. The sample is drawn from a study of T-cell memory formation after mild COVID-19. Study-level information: TCR clusters largely stayed donor specific.

Overall study results and limits: Pre-infection memory carried some responding clones, suggesting that cross-reactive memory joined. Among CD4+ contracting clones, most were CM and EM, and CD8+ ones EMRA.

TCR alpha and TCR beta cDNA libraries carrying sample barcodes and UMIs came from 5'RACE with constant-segment primers. TCRdb processed the 5' RACE reads anew with MiXCR; each CDR3 protein has one entry. The sample consists of about 180,000 distinct CDR3 sequences, approximately 16% of them appearing once. V was pared by 6 bases and J by 6 bases, with 5 bases of the junction left unmatched. The CDR3 runs to 14 residues. The chain combines TRBV12-3 or TRBV12-4 with TRBJ2-2, with TRBD1 matching 9 bases. This sequence originates from an adult woman who had mild COVID-19 (a few samples of this study predate the infection). Cell type and time point are not known. Sequencing was carried out using PBMCs or a T cell subset sorted from them (not recorded which). Here the CDR3 reads CASSQGQGPGELFF. The CDR3 DNA is TGTGCCAGCAGCCAAGGACAGGGGCCCGGGGAGCTGTTTTTT.